This TCR beta chain comes out of a study of OX40 agonist ivuxolimab in advanced cancers. Study summary: Participants, 80% to 90% male, averaged roughly 60 years of age, ranging from roughly 23 to 90.

The repertoire was sequenced with immunoSEQ multiplex PCR; TCRdb's copy has only in-frame clones and lacks some. Of tens of thousands of clones in the sample, about 86% were seen once. The clonotype comes from an adult with an advanced solid tumor such as melanoma, head and neck, liver or kidney cancer. The material was CD4+ or CD8+ T cells sorted from blood, obtained in a trial of the OX40 agonist ivuxolimab.

The CDR3 bases are TGTGCCAGCAGTGGACAGGGCATCGCTGAAGCTTTCTTT. It yields the protein CASSGQGIAEAFF. The rearrangement joins TRBV2 to TRBJ1-1; the match to TRBD1 covers 7 bases. The V segment lost 4 bases and the J segment 6 bases; nucleotides outside the gene matches: 5. This CDR3 contains 13 residues. Germline CDR1 is SNHLY and CDR2 is FYNNEI.